Sequencing of this TCR beta chain was carried out in a study of T cell responses to AZD1222 COVID-19 vaccine. Generated by immunoSEQ multiplex PCR, the TCRdb table keeps only in-frame clones and is missing some. The table records approximately 130,000 clones, 80% to 90% of them present only once. CDR3 length equals 15 residues. Germline CDR1 SEHNR, CDR2 FQNEAQ (reference sequence). V was cut by 5 bases and J by 0 bases, with 10 bases left in between. The specimen comprised peripheral blood, sampled on day 0 of MenACWY control vaccination. This receptor was identified in an adult in good health. The chain joins TRBV7-9 to TRBJ1-4; D gene ambiguous. This CDR3 is CASSERSSTNEKLFF. The CDR3 region has the DNA TGTGCCAGCAGCGAAAGGAGCTCAACTAATGAAAAACTGTTTTTT.